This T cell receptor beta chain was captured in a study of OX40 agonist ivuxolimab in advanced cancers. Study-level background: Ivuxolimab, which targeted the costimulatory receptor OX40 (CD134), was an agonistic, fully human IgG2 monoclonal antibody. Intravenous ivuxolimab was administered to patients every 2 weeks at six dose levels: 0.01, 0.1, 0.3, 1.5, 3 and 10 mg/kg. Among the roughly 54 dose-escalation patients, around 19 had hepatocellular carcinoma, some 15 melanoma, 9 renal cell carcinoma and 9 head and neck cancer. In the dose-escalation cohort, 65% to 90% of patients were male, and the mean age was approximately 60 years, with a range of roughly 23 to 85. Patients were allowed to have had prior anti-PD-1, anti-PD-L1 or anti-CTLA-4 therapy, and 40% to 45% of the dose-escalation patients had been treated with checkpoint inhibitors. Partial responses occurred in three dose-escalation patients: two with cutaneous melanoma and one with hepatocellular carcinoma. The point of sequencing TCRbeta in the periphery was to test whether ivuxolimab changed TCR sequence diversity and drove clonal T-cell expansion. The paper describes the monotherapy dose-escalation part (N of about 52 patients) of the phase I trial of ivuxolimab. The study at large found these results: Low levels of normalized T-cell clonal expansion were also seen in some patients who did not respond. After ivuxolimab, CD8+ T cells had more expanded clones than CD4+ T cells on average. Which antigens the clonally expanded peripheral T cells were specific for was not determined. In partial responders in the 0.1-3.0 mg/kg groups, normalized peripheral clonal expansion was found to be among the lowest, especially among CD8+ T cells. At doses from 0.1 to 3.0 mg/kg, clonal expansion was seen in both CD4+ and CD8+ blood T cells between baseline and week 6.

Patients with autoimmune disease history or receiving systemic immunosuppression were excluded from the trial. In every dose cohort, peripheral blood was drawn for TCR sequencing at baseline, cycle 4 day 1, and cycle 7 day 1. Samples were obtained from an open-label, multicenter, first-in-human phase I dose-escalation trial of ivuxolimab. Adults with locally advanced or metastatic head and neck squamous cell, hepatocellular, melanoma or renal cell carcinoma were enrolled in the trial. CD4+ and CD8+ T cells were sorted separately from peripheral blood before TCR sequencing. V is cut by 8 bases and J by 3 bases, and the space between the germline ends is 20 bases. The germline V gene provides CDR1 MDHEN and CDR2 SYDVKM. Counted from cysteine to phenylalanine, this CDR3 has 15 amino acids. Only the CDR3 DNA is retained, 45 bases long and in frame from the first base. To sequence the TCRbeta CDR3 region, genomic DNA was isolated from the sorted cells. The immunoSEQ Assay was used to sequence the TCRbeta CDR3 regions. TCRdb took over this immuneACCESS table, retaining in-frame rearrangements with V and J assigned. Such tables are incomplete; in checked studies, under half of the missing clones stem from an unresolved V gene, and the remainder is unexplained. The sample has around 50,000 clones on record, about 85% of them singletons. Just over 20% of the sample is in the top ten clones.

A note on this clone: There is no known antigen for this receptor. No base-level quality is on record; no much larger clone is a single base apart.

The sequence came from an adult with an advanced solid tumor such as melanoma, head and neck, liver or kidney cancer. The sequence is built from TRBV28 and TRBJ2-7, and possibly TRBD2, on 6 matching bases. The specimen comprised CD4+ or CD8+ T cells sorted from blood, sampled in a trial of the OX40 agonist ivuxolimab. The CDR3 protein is CASSPHYGGSYEQYF. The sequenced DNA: TGTGCCAGCTCCCCCCATTATGGGGGGAGCTACGAGCAGTACTTC.